One T cell receptor beta chain is described in this entry. Trimming stripped 6 bases from V and 3 bases from J, with 18 bases between. CDR3 length: 15 amino acids. Germline loops: CDR1 MDHEN, CDR2 SYDVKM. Assay used: immunoSEQ multiplex PCR; TCRdb lists only in-frame clones, some missing. The table has some 120,000 clones, about 90% seen once. This specimen comes from a study of T cell responses to AZD1222 COVID-19 vaccine. The source is an adult in good health. The rearrangement uses TRBV28 and TRBJ2-7; TRBD2 is a possible D gene (5 bases). The material was peripheral blood, obtained on day 0 of AZD1222 vaccination. The CDR3 sequence: CASSRSRGPVYEQYF. As DNA, the CDR3 is TGTGCCAGCAGCCGCAGCCGAGGGCCAGTCTACGAGCAGTACTTC.